The text below deals with one T cell receptor (beta chain). This specimen belongs to a study of blood T cell repertoires in COVID-19. Whole-study context: Samples taken during acute and convalescent COVID-19 were collected in the United States, Italy and Spain. PBMCs, B-cell-depleted T cells, or T cells were the source of the cDNA or gDNA that made up the material.

The germline V gene encodes CDR1 SEHNR and CDR2 FQNEAQ (reference sequence). There are 17 residues in the CDR3. J gave up 8 bases and V 2 bases, and 15 bases lay outside the gene matches. Per the study methods: Counts of nucleated cells, estimated from reference gene primer amplification, were obtained. Data came from immunoSEQ multiplex PCR; TCRdb stores just in-frame clones and leaves some out. V and J calls and clone size are those listed in that table; D and trimming were worked out from the DNA. The sample lists 150,000 to 180,000 clones, roughly nine tenths seen once, with over 0.45% in the top ten.

The rearrangement links TRBV7-9 to TRBJ2-4; 7 nucleotides align to TRBD2. This clonotype was sampled from a man aged 50-59 years with acute or convalescent COVID-19. Sample: peripheral blood. CDR3 protein: CASSLRGGGLMSDIQYF. The CDR3 DNA reads as TGTGCCAGCAGCTTACGAGGCGGGGGATTGATGTCGGACATTCAGTACTTC.